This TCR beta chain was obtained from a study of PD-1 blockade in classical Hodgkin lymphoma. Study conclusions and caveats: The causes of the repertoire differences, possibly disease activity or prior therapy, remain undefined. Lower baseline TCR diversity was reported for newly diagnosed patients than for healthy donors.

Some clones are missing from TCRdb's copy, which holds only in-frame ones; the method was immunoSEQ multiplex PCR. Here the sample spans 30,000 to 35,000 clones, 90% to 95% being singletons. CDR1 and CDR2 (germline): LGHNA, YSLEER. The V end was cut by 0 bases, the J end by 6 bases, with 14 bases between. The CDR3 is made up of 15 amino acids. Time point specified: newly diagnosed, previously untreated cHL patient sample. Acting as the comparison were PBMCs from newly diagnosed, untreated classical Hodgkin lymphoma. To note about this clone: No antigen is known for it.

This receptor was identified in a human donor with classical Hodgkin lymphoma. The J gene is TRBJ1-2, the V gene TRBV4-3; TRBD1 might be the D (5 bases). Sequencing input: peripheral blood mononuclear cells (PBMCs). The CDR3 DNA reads TGCGCCAGCAGCCAAGATTATGACCGAGGGGATGGCTACACCTTC. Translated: CASSQDYDRGDGYTF.